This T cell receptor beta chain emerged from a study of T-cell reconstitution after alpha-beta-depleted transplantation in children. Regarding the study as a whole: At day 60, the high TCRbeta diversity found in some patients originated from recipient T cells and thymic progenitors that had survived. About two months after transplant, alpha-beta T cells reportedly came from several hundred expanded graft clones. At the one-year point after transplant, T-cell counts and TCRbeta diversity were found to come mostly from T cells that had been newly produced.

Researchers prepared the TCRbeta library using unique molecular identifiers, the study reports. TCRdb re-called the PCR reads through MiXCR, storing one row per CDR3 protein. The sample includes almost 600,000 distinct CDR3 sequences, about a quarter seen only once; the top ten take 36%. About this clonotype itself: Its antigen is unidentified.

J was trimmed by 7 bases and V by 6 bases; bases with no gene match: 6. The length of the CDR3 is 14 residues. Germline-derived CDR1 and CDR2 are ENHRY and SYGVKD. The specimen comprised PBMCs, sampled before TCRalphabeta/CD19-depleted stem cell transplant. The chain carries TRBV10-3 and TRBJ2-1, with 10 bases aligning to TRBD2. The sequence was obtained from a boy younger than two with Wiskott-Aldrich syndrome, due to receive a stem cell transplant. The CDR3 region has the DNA TGTGCCATCAGGGGGAGCGGGAGGGGTAATGAGCAGTTCTTC. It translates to CAIRGSGRGNEQFF.